Described below is a single TCR beta chain sequence and its context. This sample is drawn from a study of CD8 T cells in Susac syndrome. Random hexamers served to reverse transcribe roughly 0.5 to 1 ug RNA. TCRdb analysed the immunoSEQ multiplex PCR reads with MiXCR anew, one entry per CDR3 protein. The sample records about 200,000 distinct CDR3 sequences, over 85% being singletons. Healthy donors constituted the controls, which were matched for age and sex. This CDR3 is 10 amino acids long. Trimming left V 8 bases short and J 5 bases short, with 7 bases between. This chain joins TRBV12-3 or TRBV12-4 and TRBJ2-7, with D possibly matching TRBD2 (5 bases). The sample taken for sequencing was CD4+ T cells from PBMCs. This sequence originates from a human donor in good health. The CDR3 DNA reads as TGTGCCAGCCCTAGCCACGAGCAGTACTTC. Encoded protein: CASPSHEQYF.